This T cell receptor beta chain is drawn from a study of blood T cells in healthy people across ages. A second PCR, run for 7 to 11 cycles, used a sample-barcoded 5' primer plus a J-beta primer mix. One entry per CDR3 protein, called by TCRdb with MiXCR from the 5' RACE reads. The table shows roughly 1,100,000 distinct CDR3 sequences, with 25% occurring only once. The V end lost 2 bases, the J end lost 0 bases, and 9 bases lay between the germline ends. CDR3 length equals 15 residues. Germline CDR1 and CDR2: SGHDN and FVKESK. This clonotype appeared a few times. These records were also assigned to another study, of T cells of mothers and their children.

The receptor was derived from a girl aged 2-10 years in good health. The sequenced sample was blood. The chain employs TRBV14 and TRBJ2-3; unclear D gene. In nucleotides, the CDR3 is TGTGCCAGCAGCCAAAGGCCAGCTAGCACAGATACGCAGTATTTT. Translation gives CASSQRPASTDTQYF.